This T cell receptor beta chain was documented in a study of blood T cell repertoires in COVID-19 (TCRdb year 2020). With respect to the entire study: Samples from collaborators originated in the United States, Italy and Spain and spanned both the acute and convalescent phases of COVID-19. Samples came from the ongoing ImmuneRACE study (first 160 participants) plus 1,254 subjects from 6 global collaborators. The material from the prospective study consisted of cDNA or gDNA derived from T cells, B-cell-depleted T cells, or PBMCs. A de-identified subject ID, COVID-19 status, age in years and sex were almost always included in the sample metadata. Where available, HLA class I and class II types were obtained from metadata supplied by the sample provider rather than from assay-based typing. A freely available public database, intended as a resource for researchers studying the immune response to SARS-CoV-2, is where the repertoires were released. Subjects who had been exposed to COVID-19, were actively infected with it, or had recovered from it provided the deeply sampled blood TCRbeta repertoires that made up the dataset. Overall study results and their limits: The quantity of clinical and demographic metadata differed by source and by participant and was supplied without curation.

The immunoSEQ Assay, a bias-controlled multiplex PCR, was used to amplify TCRbeta CDR3 regions from genomic DNA. The paper's data handling went like this. The number of nucleated cells in each sample was estimated by amplification of reference gene primers within the assay. To quantify the absolute abundance of each unique TCRbeta CDR3 rearrangement, sequence reads were collapsed and filtered. Productive Simpson clonality was computed per sample as the square root of Simpson's diversity index over productive rearrangements. Held by TCRdb, this immuneACCESS table contains in-frame sequences only and omits some clones. Under half of the omission traces to an unresolved V gene where checked; the cause of the rest is unknown. D and trimming come from the DNA, and the V and J calls and clone size come from that table. For this sample there are over 150,000 clones; more than 80% appear just once. The ten top clones hold 6.2% of the sample.

Participants in the prospective study were aged roughly 18 to 100 years, lived in approximately 26 United States geographic areas, and enrolled through a virtual design. Cohort assignment in the prospective study relied on participant-reported clinical history from a screening survey and a study questionnaire. Recovered participants in ImmuneRACE Cohort 3 were defined as having two consecutive negative NP/OP PCR tests, clearance from a healthcare professional, or resolution of symptoms. In the prospective study, whole blood, serum and a nasopharyngeal or oropharyngeal swab were collected from each participant by mobile phlebotomists. Prospective study participants could optionally give additional blood draws and questionnaires over an approximately 2-month period. Before DNA extraction, prospective study blood samples were shipped either frozen or at room temperature. The CDR3 holds 15 amino acids from the cysteine to the phenylalanine. Left in the record is the CDR3 DNA by itself, 45 bases read in frame from the first base. V loses 4 bases of germline sequence and J loses 8 bases, and the interval between the two ends is 15 bases. From a lookup of the germline V gene, CDR1 and CDR2 are SGHTA and FQGNSA.

As concerns this clone: Its antigen specificity is not known. The record has no base qualities; no much larger clone is one base away.

The clonotype originates from a man aged 35-49 years who had recovered from COVID-19. The receptor chain draws on TRBV7-2 and TRBJ1-6; perhaps TRBD1 is the D gene, with 5 bases matching. The sequenced sample consisted of PBMCs or T cells enriched from blood (not recorded which). The CDR3 sequence is CASSSPRGFHSPLHF. The DNA sequence is given as TGTGCCAGCAGCTCACCGCGGGGGTTTCATTCACCCCTCCACTTT.